These T cell receptor beta chains were read from a single sample in a study of cytomegalovirus exposure and HLA in healthy donors. Profiling relied on immunoSEQ multiplex PCR, and the TCRdb table lists in-frame clones only, not all of them. The sample includes 150,000 to 200,000 clones, approximately 82% seen only once; the top ten take more than 4%. The sample was PBMCs. These receptor sequences come from a male donor in good health and CMV-seronegative. CDR3s include the opening cysteine and the closing phenylalanine or tryptophan. D genes are given only for firm matches. Rows give clone size only sometimes, using once, few, many, or a class for an expanded clone.

j_call: TRBJ2-7; d_call: .; v_call: TRBV6-5; clone_size: once; cdr3_nt: TGTGCCAGCAGCCCCCTTCAGTCCTACGAGCAGTACTTC; cdr3_aa: CASSPLQSYEQYF
j_call: TRBJ1-4; d_call: TRBD1; v_call: TRBV11-2; clone_size: .; cdr3_nt: TGTGCCAGCAGCTTAGGCCCCGGGACAGGGGACGAAAAACTGTTTTTT; cdr3_aa: CASSLGPGTGDEKLFF
j_call: TRBJ1-2; d_call: TRBD1; v_call: TRBV6-5; clone_size: .; cdr3_nt: TGTGCCAGCAGTTACGATGGGACAGGGGGTGGCTACACCTTC; cdr3_aa: CASSYDGTGGGYTF
j_call: TRBJ2-1; d_call: .; v_call: TRBV6-4; clone_size: .; cdr3_nt: TGTGCCAGCAGTGACGGCCAGGTCTCCTACAATGAGCAGTTCTTC; cdr3_aa: CASSDGQVSYNEQFF
j_call: TRBJ2-5; d_call: .; v_call: TRBV19; clone_size: .; cdr3_nt: TGTGCCAGTAGTAGGACCAAGGGACTCCGGGAAGAGACCCAGTACTTC; cdr3_aa: CASSRTKGLREETQYF
j_call: TRBJ2-3; d_call: .; v_call: TRBV29-1; clone_size: few; cdr3_nt: TGCAGCGTTGAAATAGGGGCTGCAGATACGCAGTATTTT; cdr3_aa: CSVEIGAADTQYF
j_call: TRBJ1-1; d_call: TRBD1; v_call: TRBV7-3; clone_size: .; cdr3_nt: TGTGCCAGCAGCTTATATGGGACAGCGAACACTGAAGCTTTCTTT; cdr3_aa: CASSLYGTANTEAFF
j_call: TRBJ2-5; d_call: .; v_call: TRBV7-2; clone_size: .; cdr3_nt: TGTGCCAGCAGTATATCCGTTGAAGAGACCCAGTACTTC; cdr3_aa: CASSISVEETQYF
j_call: TRBJ1-3; d_call: TRBD1; v_call: TRBV9; clone_size: .; cdr3_nt: TGTGCCAGCAGCCCTCAACAGGGGAGATCTTTTGGAAACACCATATATTTT; cdr3_aa: CASSPQQGRSFGNTIYF
j_call: TRBJ1-2; d_call: .; v_call: TRBV6-5; clone_size: .; cdr3_nt: TGTGCCAGCAGTTCGGGGGGGATCACCTATGGCTACACCTTC; cdr3_aa: CASSSGGITYGYTF
j_call: TRBJ2-5; d_call: TRBD2; v_call: TRBV4-1; clone_size: .; cdr3_nt: TGCGCCAGCAGCCAAGCCCCTAGCGGGGGGTCGTTGGAGACCCAGTACTTC; cdr3_aa: CASSQAPSGGSLETQYF
j_call: TRBJ2-2; d_call: .; v_call: TRBV7-9; clone_size: few; cdr3_nt: TGTTCCAGCAGTAACGACTGGCGGGAGCTGTTTTTT; cdr3_aa: CSSSNDWRELFF
j_call: TRBJ1-1; d_call: .; v_call: TRBV5-6; clone_size: .; cdr3_nt: TGTGCCAGCAGCTTGGGGGGGGTGCGGGCGGTAACTTTCTTT; cdr3_aa: CASSLGGVRAVTFF
j_call: TRBJ1-1; d_call: TRBD1; v_call: TRBV5-1; clone_size: .; cdr3_nt: TGCGCCAGCACCGGGACAGGGGGCACTGAAGCTTTCTTT; cdr3_aa: CASTGTGGTEAFF
j_call: TRBJ2-1; d_call: TRBD2; v_call: TRBV7-3; clone_size: .; cdr3_nt: TGTGCCAGCGGCGGGGGGGCTGGAGATGAGCAGTTCTTC; cdr3_aa: CASGGGAGDEQFF
j_call: TRBJ1-2; d_call: .; v_call: TRBV28; clone_size: few; cdr3_nt: TGTGCCAGCAGTTCCACCACGGGACAAACTAACTATGGCTACACCTTC; cdr3_aa: CASSSTTGQTNYGYTF
j_call: TRBJ2-7; d_call: TRBD1; v_call: TRBV5-1; clone_size: .; cdr3_nt: TGCGCCAGCAGCTTGGCAGGGACAGGGGGATACGAGCAGTACTTC; cdr3_aa: CASSLAGTGGYEQYF
j_call: TRBJ2-2; d_call: .; v_call: TRBV4-1; clone_size: .; cdr3_nt: TGCGCCAGCAGCCAAGGGCGGCTGGCCGGGGAGCTGTTTTTT; cdr3_aa: CASSQGRLAGELFF
j_call: TRBJ1-5; d_call: .; v_call: TRBV11-2; clone_size: .; cdr3_nt: TGTGCCAGCAGCTTAGCGGACAGCTACAATCAGCCCCAGCATTTT; cdr3_aa: CASSLADSYNQPQHF
j_call: TRBJ2-1; d_call: TRBD2; v_call: TRBV5-1; clone_size: .; cdr3_nt: TGCGCCAGCGAGCGGGGGGTAGCGGGGGGCTATTACAATGAGCAGTTCTTC; cdr3_aa: CASERGVAGGYYNEQFF
j_call: TRBJ2-3; d_call: .; v_call: TRBV2; clone_size: .; cdr3_nt: TGTGCCAGCAGTGAAGGGGCCTCGGGAACGCAGTATTTT; cdr3_aa: CASSEGASGTQYF
j_call: TRBJ2-2; d_call: TRBD1; v_call: TRBV5-1; clone_size: .; cdr3_nt: TGCGCCAGCAGCAGGGACAGGGTCGACACCGGGGAGCTGTTTTTT; cdr3_aa: CASSRDRVDTGELFF
j_call: TRBJ2-7; d_call: TRBD2; v_call: TRBV5-6; clone_size: .; cdr3_nt: TGTGCCAGCAGCTATCTTAGCGGGGGGGCTTACGAGCAGTACTTC; cdr3_aa: CASSYLSGGAYEQYF
j_call: TRBJ2-5; d_call: .; v_call: TRBV9; clone_size: .; cdr3_nt: TGTGCCAGCAGCGCTTCTCTAGCTAGCCAAGAGACCCAGTACTTC; cdr3_aa: CASSASLASQETQYF
j_call: TRBJ2-3; d_call: TRBD2; v_call: TRBV30; clone_size: .; cdr3_nt: TGTGCCTGGATTCTAGCGGGGGGCACAGATACGCAGTATTTT; cdr3_aa: CAWILAGGTDTQYF
j_call: TRBJ1-2; d_call: .; v_call: TRBV27; clone_size: .; cdr3_nt: TGTGCCAGCAGTTTCGCGGAGAACTATGGCTACACCTTC; cdr3_aa: CASSFAENYGYTF
j_call: TRBJ1-3; d_call: .; v_call: TRBV7-9; clone_size: .; cdr3_nt: TGTTCCAGCAGCTCCCAGGGTTACACCATATATTTT; cdr3_aa: CSSSSQGYTIYF
j_call: TRBJ2-1; d_call: .; v_call: TRBV25-1; clone_size: .; cdr3_nt: TGTGCCAGCAGTGCTATCTACAATGAGCAGTTCTTC; cdr3_aa: CASSAIYNEQFF
j_call: TRBJ1-1; d_call: .; v_call: TRBV2; clone_size: .; cdr3_nt: TGTGCCAGCAGCCTGGGGCGTCTGGGCACTGAAGCTTTCTTT; cdr3_aa: CASSLGRLGTEAFF
j_call: TRBJ2-1; d_call: .; v_call: TRBV5-1; clone_size: .; cdr3_nt: TGCGCCAGCAGCTTGGAGGGGGGGCAGGTTCACAGGGAGCAGTTCTTC; cdr3_aa: CASSLEGGQVHREQFF
j_call: TRBJ1-5; d_call: TRBD1; v_call: TRBV5-6; clone_size: few; cdr3_nt: TGTGCCAGCAGCATGTACAGGGGTCAGCCCCAGCATTTT; cdr3_aa: CASSMYRGQPQHF
j_call: TRBJ1-5; d_call: .; v_call: TRBV30; clone_size: .; cdr3_nt: TGTGCCTGGAGCGGAGGGATTTGGAATCAGCCCCAGCATTTT; cdr3_aa: CAWSGGIWNQPQHF
j_call: TRBJ2-3; d_call: .; v_call: TRBV11-1; clone_size: .; cdr3_nt: TGTGCCAGCAGCTGGGATGCCAGGGCGGCAGATACGCAGTATTTT; cdr3_aa: CASSWDARAADTQYF
j_call: TRBJ2-7; d_call: .; v_call: TRBV7-9; clone_size: .; cdr3_nt: TGTGCCAGCAGTCCGCCCGGGAGATACGAGCAGTACTTC; cdr3_aa: CASSPPGRYEQYF
j_call: TRBJ2-5; d_call: .; v_call: TRBV9; clone_size: few; cdr3_nt: TGTGCCAGCAGCGTAGCGGGGCAAGAGACCCAGTACTTC; cdr3_aa: CASSVAGQETQYF
j_call: TRBJ2-3; d_call: .; v_call: TRBV7-2; clone_size: few; cdr3_nt: TGTGCCAGCAGCTTAGAGGGAGGCACAGATACGCAGTATTTT; cdr3_aa: CASSLEGGTDTQYF
j_call: TRBJ2-1; d_call: TRBD2; v_call: TRBV7-9; clone_size: .; cdr3_nt: TGTTCCAGCAGCTTATTGGGGACTAGTGGCACCTACAATGAGCAGTTCTTC; cdr3_aa: CSSSLLGTSGTYNEQFF
j_call: TRBJ1-2; d_call: .; v_call: TRBV2; clone_size: .; cdr3_nt: TGTGCCAGCAGCCCGACAGGCTTCGGCTACACCTTC; cdr3_aa: CASSPTGFGYTF
j_call: TRBJ1-4; d_call: TRBD1; v_call: TRBV19; clone_size: .; cdr3_nt: TGTGCCAGTAGTCCCTCCGGGACAGGGAGGGAAAAACTGTTTTTT; cdr3_aa: CASSPSGTGREKLFF
j_call: TRBJ2-7; d_call: .; v_call: TRBV7-3; clone_size: .; cdr3_nt: TGTGCCAGCAGCGAAGACAGGCTAGTCACCTACGAGCAGTACTTC; cdr3_aa: CASSEDRLVTYEQYF
j_call: TRBJ2-7; d_call: TRBD1; v_call: TRBV6-5; clone_size: .; cdr3_nt: TGTGCCAGCAGCTTTGACAGGGGCTACGAGCAGTACTTC; cdr3_aa: CASSFDRGYEQYF
j_call: TRBJ1-1; d_call: .; v_call: TRBV5-1; clone_size: .; cdr3_nt: TGCGCCAGCAGCTCCTTGGGGACAACAAACACTGAAGCTTTCTTT; cdr3_aa: CASSSLGTTNTEAFF
j_call: TRBJ2-2; d_call: TRBD1; v_call: TRBV5-6; clone_size: .; cdr3_nt: TGTGCCAGCAACCCAACGGACAGGGGGAGGACCGGGGAGCTGTTTTTT; cdr3_aa: CASNPTDRGRTGELFF
j_call: TRBJ2-2; d_call: .; v_call: TRBV9; clone_size: .; cdr3_nt: TGTGCCAGCAGCGTAGAGCGGGTGAACACCGGGGAGCTGTTTTTT; cdr3_aa: CASSVERVNTGELFF
j_call: TRBJ1-1; d_call: .; v_call: TRBV5-8; clone_size: .; cdr3_nt: TGTGCCAGTCTCTGGGAGGGGAGAGCTTTCTTT; cdr3_aa: CASLWEGRAFF
j_call: TRBJ1-2; d_call: .; v_call: TRBV5-4; clone_size: few; cdr3_nt: TGTGCCAGCAGCTTAATACAGGGAGCTAGCTATGGCTACACCTTC; cdr3_aa: CASSLIQGASYGYTF